This TCR beta chain comes out of a study of Graves' ophthalmopathy and Graves' hyperthyroidism. Study background: Peripheral blood was obtained at first diagnosis, ahead of any treatment.

Ophthalmopathy was moderately-to-severely active, CAS at least 3, NOSPECS at least 4, lasting under 3 months. Diagnosis was based on clinical symptoms, serum thyroxine, TRAb, thyroid ultrasound and orbital computed tomography. Study-level results: As the model predicted ophthalmopathy progression, it achieved a sensitivity of about 71% and a specificity of 72% to 80%.

This CDR3 has 16 residues. Trimming took 1 base from V and 4 from J, leaving 16 bases between them. This clonotype was seen at least ten times. The antigen is not known. Beta-chain TCR CDR3 regions were amplified from RNA transcripts. HTBI-primed RT-PCR formed the first round, and a multiplex PCR formed the second. TCRdb re-called the multiplex PCR reads through MiXCR, storing one row per CDR3 protein. This table holds roughly 500,000 distinct CDR3 sequences, around 14% found once. V usage is TRBV12-3 or TRBV12-4 and J usage is TRBJ2-5, with D tentatively TRBD2 (5 bases). This clonotype was sampled from a woman aged 30 to 39 with Graves' ophthalmopathy. Sequencing was done on a sample of blood. The CDR3 region is CASSLGAPGIGETQYF. The CDR3, as DNA: TGTGCCAGCAGTTTAGGGGCGCCGGGAATAGGAGAGACCCAGTACTTC.